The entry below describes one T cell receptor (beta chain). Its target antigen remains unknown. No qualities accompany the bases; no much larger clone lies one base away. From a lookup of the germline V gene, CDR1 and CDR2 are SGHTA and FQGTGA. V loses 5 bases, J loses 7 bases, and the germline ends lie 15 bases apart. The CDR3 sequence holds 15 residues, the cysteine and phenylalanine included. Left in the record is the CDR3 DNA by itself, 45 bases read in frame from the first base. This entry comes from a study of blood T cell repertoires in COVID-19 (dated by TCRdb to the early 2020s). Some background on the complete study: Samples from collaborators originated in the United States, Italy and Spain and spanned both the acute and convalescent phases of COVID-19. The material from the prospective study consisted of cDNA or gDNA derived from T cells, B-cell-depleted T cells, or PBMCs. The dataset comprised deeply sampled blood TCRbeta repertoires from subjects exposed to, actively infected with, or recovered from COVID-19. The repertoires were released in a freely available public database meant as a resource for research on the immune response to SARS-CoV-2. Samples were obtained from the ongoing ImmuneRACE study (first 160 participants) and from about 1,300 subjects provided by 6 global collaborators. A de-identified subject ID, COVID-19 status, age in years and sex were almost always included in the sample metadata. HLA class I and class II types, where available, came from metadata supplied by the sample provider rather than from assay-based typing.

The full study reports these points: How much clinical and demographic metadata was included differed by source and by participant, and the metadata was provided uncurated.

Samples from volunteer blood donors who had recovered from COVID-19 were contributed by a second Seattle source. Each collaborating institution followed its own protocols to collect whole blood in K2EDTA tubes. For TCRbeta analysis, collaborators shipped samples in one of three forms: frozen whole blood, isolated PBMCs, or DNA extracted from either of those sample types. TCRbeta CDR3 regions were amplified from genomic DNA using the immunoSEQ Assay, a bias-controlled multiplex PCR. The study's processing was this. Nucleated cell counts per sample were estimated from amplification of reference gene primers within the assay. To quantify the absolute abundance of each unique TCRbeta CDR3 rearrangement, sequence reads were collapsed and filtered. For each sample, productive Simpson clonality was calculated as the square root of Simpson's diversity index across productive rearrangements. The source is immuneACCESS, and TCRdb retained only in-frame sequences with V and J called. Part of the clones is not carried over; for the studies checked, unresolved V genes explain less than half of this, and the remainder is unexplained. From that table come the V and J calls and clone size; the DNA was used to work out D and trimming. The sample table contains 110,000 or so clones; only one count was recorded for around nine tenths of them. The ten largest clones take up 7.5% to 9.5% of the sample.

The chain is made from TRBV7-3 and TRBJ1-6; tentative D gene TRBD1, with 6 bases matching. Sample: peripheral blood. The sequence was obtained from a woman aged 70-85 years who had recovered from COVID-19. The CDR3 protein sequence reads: CASSPGGQANSPLHF. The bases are TGTGCCAGCAGCCCCGGGGGGCAAGCAAATTCACCCCTCCACTTT. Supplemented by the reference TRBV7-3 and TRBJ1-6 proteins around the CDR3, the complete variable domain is GAGVSQTPSNKVTEKGKYVELRCDPISGHTALYWYRQSLGQGPEFLIYFQGTGAADDSGLPNDRFFAVRPEGSVSTLKIQRTERGDSAVYLCASSPGGQANSPLHFGNGTRLTVT.